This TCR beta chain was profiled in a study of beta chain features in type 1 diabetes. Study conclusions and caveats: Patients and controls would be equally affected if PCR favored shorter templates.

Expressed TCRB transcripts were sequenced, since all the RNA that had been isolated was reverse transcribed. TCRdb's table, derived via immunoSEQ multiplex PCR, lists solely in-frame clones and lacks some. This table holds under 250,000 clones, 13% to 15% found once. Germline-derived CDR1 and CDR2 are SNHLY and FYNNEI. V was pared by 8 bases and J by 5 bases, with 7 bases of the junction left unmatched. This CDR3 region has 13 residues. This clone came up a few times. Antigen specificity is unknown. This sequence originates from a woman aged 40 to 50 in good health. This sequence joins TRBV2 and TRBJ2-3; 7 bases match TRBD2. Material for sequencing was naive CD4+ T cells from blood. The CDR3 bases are TGTGCCAGCGGTATTAGCGGGCAAGATACGCAGTATTTT. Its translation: CASGISGQDTQYF.